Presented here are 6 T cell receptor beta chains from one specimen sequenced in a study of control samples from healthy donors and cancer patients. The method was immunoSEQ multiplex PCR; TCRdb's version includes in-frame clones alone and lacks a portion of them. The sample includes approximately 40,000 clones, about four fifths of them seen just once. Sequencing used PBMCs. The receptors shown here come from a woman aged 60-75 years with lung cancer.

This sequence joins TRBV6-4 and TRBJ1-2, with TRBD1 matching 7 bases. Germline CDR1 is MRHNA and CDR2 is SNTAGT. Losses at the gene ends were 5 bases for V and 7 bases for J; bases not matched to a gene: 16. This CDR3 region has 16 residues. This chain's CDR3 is CASSSWNRGNSIGYTF. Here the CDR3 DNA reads TGTGCCAGCAGTTCATGGAACAGGGGAAATAGTATTGGCTACACCTTC.

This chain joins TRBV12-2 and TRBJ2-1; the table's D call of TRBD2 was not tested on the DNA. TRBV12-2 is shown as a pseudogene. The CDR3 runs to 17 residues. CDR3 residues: CASRLAPGGDSYNEQFF. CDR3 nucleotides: TGTGCAAGTCGCTTAGCGCCCGGGGGGGACTCCTACAATGAGCAGTTCTTC.

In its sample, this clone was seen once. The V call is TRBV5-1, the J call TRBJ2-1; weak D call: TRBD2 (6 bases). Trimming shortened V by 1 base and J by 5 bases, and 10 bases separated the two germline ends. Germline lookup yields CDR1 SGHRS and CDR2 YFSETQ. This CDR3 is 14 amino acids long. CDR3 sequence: CASSLYGGDNEQFF. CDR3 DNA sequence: TGCGCCAGCAGCTTGTACGGGGGTGACAATGAGCAGTTCTTC.

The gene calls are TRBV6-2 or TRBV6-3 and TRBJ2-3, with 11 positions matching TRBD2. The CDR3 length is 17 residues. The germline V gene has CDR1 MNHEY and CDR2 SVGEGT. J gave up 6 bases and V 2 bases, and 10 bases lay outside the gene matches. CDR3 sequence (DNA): TGTGCCAGCAGTTACGTCCTACTAGCGGGAGAGGACGATACGCAGTATTTT. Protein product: CASSYVLLAGEDDTQYF.

The CDR3 reads CASSPTGTRSYEQYF. The DNA for the CDR3 is TGTGCCAGCTCACCTACCGGGACTAGAAGCTACGAGCAGTACTTC. The genes are TRBV18 and TRBJ2-7; 8 positions agree with TRBD2. The CDR3 is 15 amino acids. Germline V gene lookup returns CDR1 KGHSH and CDR2 LQKENI. V dropped 3 bases and J dropped 3; count of bases not matched to a gene: 7. The full variable domain, its missing parts supplied by reference TRBV18 and TRBJ2-7, is NAGVMQNPRHLVRRRGQEARLRCSPMKGHSHVYWYRQLPEEGLKFMVYLQKENIIDESGMPKERFSAEFPKEGPSILRIQQVVRGDSAAYFCASSPTGTRSYEQYFGPGTRLTVT.

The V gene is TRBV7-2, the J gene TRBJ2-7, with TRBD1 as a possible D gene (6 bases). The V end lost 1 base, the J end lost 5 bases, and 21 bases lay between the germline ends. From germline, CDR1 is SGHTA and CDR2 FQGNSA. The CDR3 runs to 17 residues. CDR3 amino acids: CASSLGQVGESEHEQYF. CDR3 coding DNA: TGTGCCAGCAGCTTAGGACAGGTGGGGGAAAGCGAACACGAGCAGTACTTC.